The rows below give T cell receptor beta chains drawn from one sample of a study of graft-versus-host responses after intestinal transplantation. Using immunoSEQ multiplex PCR, the repertoire was profiled, and TCRdb retains in-frame clones only, with some absent. The profile shows 75,000 to 95,000 clones, 75% to 95% of them singletons. Their antigen targets remain unknown. This material consisted of unstimulated CD4+ T cells sorted from spleen or lymph node cells, taken before transplant. The source of these receptors is a human donor who was the organ donor for an intestinal transplant. The CDR3 runs from the conserved cysteine through the conserved F or W. D genes are given only for firm matches. Size values are once, few and many counts, or a class for expanded clones, and some rows have none.

11	-	-	TRBV20-1	TRBJ1-1	CSATGNTEAFF	TGCAGTGCTACCGGTAACACTGAAGCTTTCTTT
17	-	-	TRBV9	TRBJ1-3	CASSVDPTGTTGNTIYF	TGTGCCAGCAGCGTAGATCCCACAGGGACGACTGGAAACACCATATATTTT
15	-	-	TRBV18	TRBJ1-5	CASSPQGGRNQPQHF	TGTGCCAGCTCACCCCAGGGAGGTCGCAATCAGCCCCAGCATTTT
14	TRBD2	-	TRBV6-1	TRBJ2-7	CATVTSGSSYEQYF	TGTGCCACCGTGACTAGCGGGAGCTCCTACGAGCAGTACTTC
17	TRBD1	-	TRBV29-1	TRBJ1-1	CSVGGLGTGVSNTEAFF	TGCAGCGTTGGGGGACTCGGGACAGGGGTCTCGAACACTGAAGCTTTCTTT
12	-	-	TRBV6-1	TRBJ2-1	CASSGIYNEQFF	TGTGCCAGCAGTGGTATCTACAATGAGCAGTTCTTC
14	TRBD2	-	TRBV11-2	TRBJ2-7	CASRLAGASYEQYF	TGTGCCAGCAGACTAGCGGGAGCCTCCTACGAGCAGTACTTC
15	-	-	TRBV5-1	TRBJ1-1	CASSFSGEVDTEAFF	TGCGCCAGCAGCTTCTCGGGGGAAGTCGACACTGAAGCTTTCTTT
16	-	-	TRBV21-1	TRBJ1-6	CASSKGTGGGNSPLHF	TGTGCCAGCAGCAAAGGGACAGGGGGCGGCAATTCACCCCTCCACTTT
14	TRBD1	-	TRBV10-3	TRBJ2-3	CAIRGDRGTDTQYF	TGTGCCATCAGGGGGGACAGAGGCACAGATACGCAGTATTTT
14	TRBD1	-	TRBV6-4	TRBJ1-2	CASSPDRVSSGYTF	TGTGCCAGCAGCCCCGACAGGGTCTCAAGTGGCTACACCTTC
13	TRBD1	-	TRBV6-5	TRBJ1-5	CASSYRGLQPQHF	TGTGCCAGCAGTTACAGGGGGCTTCAGCCCCAGCATTTT
18	TRBD1	-	TRBV11-2	TRBJ2-5	CASSQGQRLQGPQETQYF	TGTGCCAGCAGCCAGGGACAGAGACTACAGGGGCCTCAAGAGACCCAGTACTTC
14	TRBD2	-	TRBV2	TRBJ2-7	CASSGLAGGYEQYF	TGTGCCAGCAGTGGACTAGCGGGAGGATACGAGCAGTACTTC
15	-	-	TRBV2	TRBJ1-6	CASSGIGERISPLHF	TGTGCCAGCAGTGGTATCGGGGAAAGGATTTCACCCCTCCACTTT
13	TRBD1	once	TRBV28	TRBJ2-7	CASSLTQGAEQYF	TGTGCCAGCAGTTTAACCCAGGGGGCGGAGCAGTACTTC
14	-	-	TRBV5-6	TRBJ2-5	CASSLERVWETQYF	TGTGCCAGCAGCCTTGAGCGGGTATGGGAGACCCAGTACTTC
15	-	-	TRBV5-1	TRBJ2-6	CASRNRVSGANVLTF	TGTGCCAGCAGAAACAGGGTGTCTGGGGCCAACGTCCTGACTTTC
14	-	-	TRBV29-1	TRBJ2-5	CSVVYFRDGETQYF	TGCAGCGTTGTCTATTTCAGGGATGGAGAGACCCAGTACTTC
17	-	-	TRBV27	TRBJ2-2	CASSLSSAGPLTGELFF	TGTGCCAGCAGTTTATCGTCGGCAGGCCCCCTCACCGGGGAGCTGTTTTTT
14	-	-	TRBV6-5	TRBJ2-7	CASSLLTGSYEQYF	TGTGCCAGCAGTTTACTTACAGGGTCCTACGAGCAGTACTTC
15	-	-	TRBV5-1	TRBJ1-1	CASSLDHRENTEAFF	TGCGCCAGCAGCTTGGACCACCGGGAGAACACTGAAGCTTTCTTT